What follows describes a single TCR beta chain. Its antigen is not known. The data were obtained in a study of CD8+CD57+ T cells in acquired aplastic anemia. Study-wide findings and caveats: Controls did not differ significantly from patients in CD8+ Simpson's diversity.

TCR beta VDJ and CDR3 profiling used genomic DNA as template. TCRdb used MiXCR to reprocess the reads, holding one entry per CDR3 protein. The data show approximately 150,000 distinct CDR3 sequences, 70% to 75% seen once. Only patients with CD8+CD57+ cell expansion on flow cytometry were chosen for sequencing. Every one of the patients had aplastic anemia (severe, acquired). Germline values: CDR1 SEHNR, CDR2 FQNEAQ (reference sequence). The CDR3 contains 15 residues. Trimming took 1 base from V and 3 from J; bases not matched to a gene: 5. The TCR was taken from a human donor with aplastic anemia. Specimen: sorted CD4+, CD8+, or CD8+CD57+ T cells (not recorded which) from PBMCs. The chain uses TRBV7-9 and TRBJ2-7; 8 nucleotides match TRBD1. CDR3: CASSLEETGGYEQYF. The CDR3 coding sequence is TGTGCCAGCAGCTTAGAGGAAACAGGGGGCTACGAGCAGTACTTC.